This T cell receptor (beta chain) appears in the sequencing data of a study of shared clonotypes between healthy human individuals. Study-wide results and limits: Shared clonotypes across all four donors exceeded non-shared ones in generation probability.

This clone was detected only once. Its antigen remains unknown. CD45RA+ naive and CD45RA-negative memory subsets were separated from CD4+ cells. Only in-frame clones appear in the TCRdb table, and some are missing; sequencing was by immunoSEQ multiplex PCR. The data contain millions of clones, roughly 93% of them singletons. Sequencing input: naive CD4+ T cells from PBMCs. The subset was: CD45RA+ positively selected. This TCR was recovered from a man between 18 and 29 years old in good health. Some clones in this sample may be carry-over from other donors' samples.

The CDR3 nucleotides are TGTGCCAGCTCACCACCTGCACAGTTTATCGGCGAGCAGTACTTC. It codes for CASSPPAQFIGEQYF. The V call is TRBV18, the J call TRBJ2-7; D remains ambiguous. Germline V CDR1 and CDR2: KGHSH, LQKENI. This CDR3 has 15 amino acids. V dropped 0 bases and J dropped 6 bases, with 15 bases sitting between them.